The source of this T cell receptor (beta chain) is a study of shared clonotypes between healthy human individuals. Across the whole study: Each donor's CD8 memory used one plate, CD8 naive two, each CD4 subset three.

This clone was recorded only once. CD45RA-negative memory and CD45RA+ naive subsets were split from the CD4+ cells. The CDR3 covers 12 residues. Germline assignment: CDR1 ENHRY and CDR2 SYGVKD. The V end lost 10 bases, the J end lost 6 bases, and 16 bases lay between the germline ends. It was 200 to 250 ng DNA, some 30,000 T cell genomes, that sorted-subset replicate PCRs used. How the authors handled the data: Without quality scores, immunoSEQ junctional reads could not be filtered like full-length reads. The method was immunoSEQ multiplex PCR; TCRdb's version includes in-frame clones alone and lacks a portion of them. V and J calls and clone size follow that table, whereas D and trimming were derived from the DNA. The sample includes some 2,500,000 clones, roughly 92% seen only once; the top ten take around 0.38%.

This TCR derives from a man aged 18 to 29 in good health. Some clones in this sample may be carry-over from other donors' samples. Material for sequencing was naive CD4+ T cells from PBMCs. Subset defined: CD45RA+ positively selected. The rearrangement uses TRBV10-3 and TRBJ2-7; D is tentatively TRBD1 or TRBD2 (6 bases each). The CDR3 here is CANPPGAGEQYF. The CDR3 coding sequence is TGTGCCAACCCCCCGGGGGCGGGCGAGCAGTACTTC.